Listed here are 8 T cell receptor beta chains from one sample, sequenced in a study of a mutant IDH1 vaccine in newly diagnosed glioma. Method: immunoSEQ multiplex PCR; TCRdb's copy keeps in-frame clones and lacks some. The data show about 50,000 clones, 92% seen once. These TCRs are of unknown antigen specificity. Time point defined: week 35, safety follow-up. Vaccination comprised doses that each held 300 ug of mutant IDH1 20-mer peptide, plus topical imiquimod. The starting material was PBMCs, obtained from a glioma patient whose treatment included an IDH1 peptide vaccine. These receptors all stem from a man aged 50 or older with glioma.

The chain couples TRBV27 to TRBJ1-2; the match to TRBD1 covers 7 bases. The germline CDR1 and CDR2 sequences are MNHEY and SMNVEV (reference sequence). V lost 6 bases, J lost 8 bases, and 9 bases stayed unmatched. There are 13 residues in the CDR3. The chain's CDR3 is CASRASGGGGYTF. CDR3 nucleotide sequence: TGTGCCAGCAGGGCCTCAGGGGGAGGGGGCTACACCTTC.

The chain has TRBV5-8 and TRBJ2-5; 10 bases fit TRBD2. V was clipped by 2 bases and J by 1 base; unmatched bases: 5. CDR1 and CDR2 (germline): SGHTS, YDEGEE. This CDR3 is 16 amino acids long. As DNA, the CDR3 is TGTGCCAGCAGCTTATTAGCGGGGGGAATCCAAGAGACCCAGTACTTC. Translating it yields CASSLLAGGIQETQYF.

Sample share makes this clone medium-sized. The chain combines TRBV14 with TRBJ2-7, with a weak D call TRBD1 (5 bases). The germline CDR1 and CDR2 sequences are SGHDN and FVKESK. Trimming took off 4 bases at V and 5 bases at J, with 18 bases between the two ends. The CDR3 is 15 amino acids. The CDR3 nucleotides are TGTGCCAGCAGCCGGATCCAGGGAAGGTCCCACGAGCAGTACTTC. Translating it yields CASSRIQGRSHEQYF.

This clone was seen once. V and J are TRBV7-6 and TRBJ2-7; D is possibly TRBD2 (7 bases). The CDR3 sequence is 15 residues long. V lost 5 bases, J lost 4 bases, and 18 bases lay in between. The germline gives CDR1 SGHVS, CDR2 FNYEAQ. CDR3 region: CASSPVGGQDYEQYF. The CDR3 nucleotides are TGTGCCAGCAGCCCCGTGGGGGGGCAGGATTACGAGCAGTACTTC.

J is TRBJ1-2 and V is TRBV11-2; a possible D gene is TRBD1 (6 bases). CDR1 SGHAT and CDR2 FQNNGV come from the germline V gene. Trimming cost V 5 bases and J 6 bases, with 10 bases left between them. The CDR3 has 12 amino acids. The CDR3 DNA follows: TGTGCCAGCAGCAAACAGGGCGATGGCTACACCTTC. It codes for CASSKQGDGYTF.

V gene TRBV29-1 combines with J gene TRBJ1-3, with no clear D. This CDR3 contains 13 residues. Trimming pared 7 bases from V and 0 bases from J, leaving 10 bases between. Germline-derived CDR1 and CDR2 are SQVTM and ANQGSEA. CDR3: CSARQSSGNTIYF. CDR3 DNA sequence: TGCAGCGCCCGGCAGAGCTCTGGAAACACCATATATTTT.

The J gene is TRBJ2-3, the V gene TRBV5-1; tentatively, D is TRBD1 or TRBD2 (6 bases each). Germline V gene lookup returns CDR1 SGHRS and CDR2 YFSETQ. V was shortened by 1 base and J by 5 bases, with 11 bases between the two germline ends. This CDR3 is built from 14 residues. CDR3 DNA: TGCGCCAGCAGCTTGACCGGGGGCGGAGATACGCAGTATTTT. Its translation is CASSLTGGGDTQYF. Drawing the rest from reference TRBV5-1 and TRBJ2-3, the complete variable domain is KAGVTQTPRYLIKTRGQQVTLSCSPISGHRSVSWYQQTPGQGLQFLFEYFSETQRNKGNFPGRFSGRQFSNSRSEMNVSTLELGDSALYLCASSLTGGGDTQYFGPGTRLTVL.

The J gene is TRBJ2-4, the V gene TRBV9; the D is unclear. Germline V gene sequence: CDR1 SGDLS, CDR2 YYNGEE. This CDR3 has 13 amino acids. Trimming removed 0 bases at V and 1 base at J, with 2 bases between. The CDR3 DNA sequence: TGTGCCAGCAGCGTAGGGGCCAAAAACATTCAGTACTTC. Its translation is CASSVGAKNIQYF.